One and the same sample provided the 21 T cell receptor beta chains below, sequenced in a study of blood T cells in healthy people across ages. A J-beta primer mix and a sample-barcoded 5' primer were used in a second PCR of about 7 to 12 cycles. TCRdb recomputed calls from the 5' RACE reads with MiXCR, one row per CDR3 protein. The table shows about 780,000 distinct CDR3 sequences, with 20% to 30% occurring only once. A further study also used this sample, focusing on T cells of mothers and their children.

Sequencing was carried out using blood. These receptors all stem from a boy aged 5 to 17 in good health.

The chain links TRBV2 to TRBJ1-2, with a tentative D call TRBD1 (5 bases). V was cut by 3 bases and J by 8 bases, with 28 bases left in between. The germline V gene has CDR1 SNHLY and CDR2 FYNNEI. The CDR3 has 18 residues. The CDR3 DNA reads TGTGCCAGCAGTGAGGGGGGATCGGGGACGCCCGGGCTGGGCGGCTACACCTTC. Protein product: CASSEGGSGTPGLGGYTF.

This clonotype has only a few counts. The chain employs TRBV5-5 and TRBJ2-7; the match to TRBD1 covers 10 bases. V dropped 5 bases and J dropped 7; count of bases not matched to a gene: 12. Germline V gene lookup returns CDR1 SGHKS and CDR2 YYEKEE (reference sequence). The CDR3 runs 15 residues. This chain's CDR3 is CASSLRPGQGIEQYF. The CDR3 DNA reads as TGTGCCAGCAGTCTCAGACCGGGACAGGGGATTGAGCAGTACTTC.

This clonotype was counted ten times or more. V is TRBV29-1 and J is TRBJ2-5; D may be TRBD1 (6 bases). V lost 7 bases and J lost 1, with 13 bases in between. This CDR3 comprises 13 residues. The germline V gene encodes CDR1 SQVTM and CDR2 ANQGSEA. CDR3 bases: TGCAGCGCCACTGGACAGAGCCAAGAGACCCAGTACTTC. As protein: CSATGQSQETQYF.

The chain uses TRBV2 and TRBJ1-2; a weak D match, TRBD1 (6 bases). V was shortened by 5 bases and J by 7 bases, with 14 bases between the two germline ends. Per the germline V gene, CDR1 is SNHLY and CDR2 is FYNNEI. The length of the CDR3 is 13 residues. CDR3 coding DNA: TGTGCCAGCAGTTCCCCGGGGGCGGGTGGCTACACCTTC. Its translation: CASSSPGAGGYTF.

J is TRBJ2-2 and V is TRBV20-1, with 7 nucleotides matching TRBD1. The CDR3 sequence is 14 residues long. Germline V gene lookup returns CDR1 DFQATT and CDR2 SNEGSKA (reference sequence). J was trimmed by 7 bases and V by 6 bases; bases with no gene match: 11. The CDR3 nucleotides read TGCAGTGCGTCCAAGACAGGGCGGAACGGGGAGCTGTTTTTT. Translated, it gives CSASKTGRNGELFF.

There are a few counts of this clonotype. The J gene is TRBJ1-1, the V gene TRBV7-9; TRBD1 might be the D (6 bases). CDR3 size: 13 residues. Between the trimmed V and J ends, which lost 6 bases and 6 bases, there was a span of 14 bases. Per germline, CDR1 SEHNR and CDR2 FQNEAQ (reference sequence). The CDR3 protein is CASSYKGGAEAFF. DNA for the CDR3: TGTGCCAGCAGTTATAAAGGGGGGGCTGAAGCTTTCTTT.

This clonotype was seen ten or more times. The gene calls are TRBV5-1 and TRBJ1-1; the D is unclear. This CDR3 has 14 residues. Germline V CDR1 and CDR2: SGHRS, YFSETQ. V lost 4 bases and J 2 bases, leaving 12 bases between the germline ends. As DNA, the CDR3 is TGCGCCAGCAGCCGCGGGCAGAGCAACACTGAAGCTTTCTTT. Translation gives CASSRGQSNTEAFF.

This chain links TRBV11-2 with TRBJ1-1, with D possibly TRBD1 on 5 matching bases. V lost 5 bases to trimming and J lost 1 base, with 14 bases between them. CDR1 and CDR2 (germline): SGHAT, FQNNGV. The CDR3 length is 15 residues. The CDR3 protein is CASSPHWGENTEAFF. The CDR3 bases are TGTGCCAGCAGCCCCCACTGGGGCGAGAACACTGAAGCTTTCTTT.

This clonotype was seen more than once but under ten times. This chain connects TRBV30 to TRBJ2-5; the D call may be TRBD1 or TRBD2 (5 bases each). Germline-derived CDR1 and CDR2 are GTSNPN and SVGIG (reference sequence). This CDR3 spans 14 amino acids. V gave up 2 bases and J gave up 5 bases, with 15 bases separating them. The CDR3 bases are TGTGCCTGGAGTCCCCCGGGACCCCCGGAGACCCAGTACTTC. Its protein is CAWSPPGPPETQYF.

The rearrangement links TRBV27 to TRBJ2-4, with TRBD1 matching over 7 bases. The CDR3 is made up of 17 amino acids. The V segment lost 2 bases and the J segment 1 base; nucleotides outside the gene matches: 8. CDR1 and CDR2 (germline): MNHEY, SMNVEV (reference sequence). CDR3 protein: CASSLRPVQGAKNIQYF. The CDR3, as DNA: TGTGCCAGCAGTTTACGGCCCGTACAGGGGGCCAAAAACATTCAGTACTTC.

Only a few counts were recorded for this clonotype. The chain combines TRBV15 with TRBJ1-4; TRBD1 is a possible D gene (6 bases). This CDR3 region has 15 residues. Germline V CDR1 and CDR2: LNHNV, YYDKDF (reference sequence). V was clipped by 5 bases and J by 5 bases, with 15 bases between them. CDR3 nucleotide sequence: TGTGCCACCAGCGGAAGTGGACAGATAAATGAAAAACTGTTTTTT. Translating gives CATSGSGQINEKLFF.

The rearrangement joins TRBV29-1 to TRBJ2-2; D may be TRBD1 (6 bases). The CDR3 has 13 residues. The V end lost 6 bases, the J end lost 4 bases, and 12 bases lay between the germline ends. CDR1 and CDR2 (germline): SQVTM, ANQGSEA. The CDR3 DNA follows: TGCAGCGTCACAGGGCGTAGCACCGGGGAGCTGTTTTTT. Its translation is CSVTGRSTGELFF.

The rearrangement joins TRBV30 to TRBJ2-1, with D possibly TRBD2 on 6 matching bases. V lost 2 bases to trimming and J lost 5 bases, with 16 bases between them. This CDR3 is 15 amino acids long. In germline, CDR1 is GTSNPN, CDR2 SVGIG (reference sequence). CDR3 sequence reads: CAWSPLLGEDNEQFF. The CDR3, as DNA: TGTGCCTGGAGTCCCCTCCTAGGGGAGGACAATGAGCAGTTCTTC.

This sequence joins TRBV5-1 and TRBJ2-7; 12 nucleotides agree with TRBD1. Per germline, CDR1 SGHRS and CDR2 YFSETQ. V trimming: 3 bases; J trimming: 5 bases; junction bases outside the gene matches: 6. The CDR3 runs 15 residues. The CDR3 region has the DNA TGCGCCAGCAGCTGGACCGGGACAGGGGGCGACGAGCAGTACTTC. Its protein product is CASSWTGTGGDEQYF.

This clonotype has just a few counts. The gene calls are TRBV28 and TRBJ1-5; maybe TRBD1 (6 bases). Germline V gives CDR1 MDHEN, CDR2 SYDVKM. The V end lost 7 bases, the J end lost 3 bases, and 16 bases lay between the germline ends. This CDR3 is 15 amino acids long. The chain's CDR3 is CASNRSDRFNQPQHF. CDR3 bases: TGTGCCAGCAATCGATCCGACAGGTTCAATCAGCCCCAGCATTTT.

V gene TRBV4-1 combines with J gene TRBJ2-5; TRBD1 matches at 9 bases. The CDR3 is made up of 18 amino acids. CDR1 and CDR2 from the germline V gene are MGHRA and YSYEKL. With 1 base clipped from V and 4 bases from J, the junction kept 13 bases outside the gene matches. CDR3 nucleotides: TGCGCCAGCAGCCAAGTAGTTCCGGGACAGGGATATGGAGAGACCCAGTACTTC. It specifies CASSQVVPGQGYGETQYF.

The CDR3 DNA reads TGCAGCGTGATAAGGGGGAACCCCTACGAGCAGTACTTC. It specifies CSVIRGNPYEQYF. The chain is built from TRBV29-1 and TRBJ2-5; a weak D match, TRBD1 (6 bases). Judging by the DNA end, TRBJ2-7 fits better; the J call may be wrong. Germline V gene sequence: CDR1 SQVTM, CDR2 ANQGSEA. This CDR3 is 13 amino acids long.

In this sample, this clonotype turned up a few times. The chain is built from TRBV10-3 and TRBJ2-7; D gene unclear. Germline loops: CDR1 ENHRY, CDR2 SYGVKD. V lost 6 bases and J 9 bases, leaving 18 bases between the germline ends. The CDR3 covers 13 residues. CDR3 in DNA: TGTGCCATCAGACTCGACTCGGATGGACCGCAGTACTTC. It translates to CAIRLDSDGPQYF.

The chain recombines TRBV14 with TRBJ1-6; D is unresolved. CDR1 and CDR2 from the germline V gene are SGHDN and FVKESK. This CDR3 has 15 amino acids. Trimming stripped 1 base from V and 2 bases from J, with 6 bases between. Here the CDR3 DNA reads TGTGCCAGCAGCCAAGGAGTCGCCTATAATTCACCCCTCCACTTT. Its protein is CASSQGVAYNSPLHF.

The V and J genes are TRBV9 and TRBJ1-1; the match to TRBD1 covers 7 bases. Germline-derived CDR1 and CDR2 are SGDLS and YYNGEE. The CDR3 is made up of 15 amino acids. V lost 0 bases and J lost 3; bases outside the gene matches: 5. Here the CDR3 DNA reads TGTGCCAGCAGCGTAGTAAGGGACAGTTACACTGAAGCTTTCTTT. Amino acids: CASSVVRDSYTEAFF.

The rearrangement links TRBV7-2 to TRBJ2-1, with a possible D match to TRBD2 (6 bases). Looked up from germline, CDR1 is SGHTA and CDR2 is FQGNSA. V was pared by 2 bases and J by 15 bases, with 17 bases between. The CDR3 is made up of 13 amino acids. The DNA for the CDR3 is TGTGCCAGCAGCTTAAGGATGGGGAGGAAGCCGTTCTTC. The encoded protein is CASSLRMGRKPFF. The whole variable domain, remainder taken from reference TRBV7-2 and TRBJ2-1, is GAGVSQSPSNKVTEKGKDVELRCDPISGHTALYWYRQSLGQGLEFLIYFQGNSAPDKSGLPSDRFSAERTGGSVSTLTIQRTQQEDSAVYLCASSLRMGRKPFFGPGTRLTVL.